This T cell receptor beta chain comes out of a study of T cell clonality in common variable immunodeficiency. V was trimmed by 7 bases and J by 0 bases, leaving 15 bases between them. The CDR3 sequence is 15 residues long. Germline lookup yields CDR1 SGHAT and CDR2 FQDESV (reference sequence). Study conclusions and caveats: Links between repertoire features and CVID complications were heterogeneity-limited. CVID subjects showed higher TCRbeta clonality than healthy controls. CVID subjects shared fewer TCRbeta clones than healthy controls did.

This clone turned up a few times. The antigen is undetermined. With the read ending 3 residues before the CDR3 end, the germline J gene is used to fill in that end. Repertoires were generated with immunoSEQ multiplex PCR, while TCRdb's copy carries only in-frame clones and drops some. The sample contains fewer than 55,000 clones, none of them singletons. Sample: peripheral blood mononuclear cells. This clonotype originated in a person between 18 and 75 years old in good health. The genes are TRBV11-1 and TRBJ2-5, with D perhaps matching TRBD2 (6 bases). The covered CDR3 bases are TGTGCCAGCAACCGAGGTGGCGGGAACCAAGAGACC. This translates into CASNRGGGNQET. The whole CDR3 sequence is CASNRGGGNQETQYF.